A single sample gave rise to the 32 T cell receptor beta chains below, sequenced in a study of shared clonotypes between healthy human individuals. The data were produced by immunoSEQ multiplex PCR, yet TCRdb's version contains in-frame clones alone and is incomplete. The sample gives about 2.3 million clones, approximately 95% of which show up once; 0.35% to 0.45% is in the top ten. The sample comprised naive CD4+ T cells from PBMCs. Subset here: CD45RA+ positively selected. These TCRs come from a man younger than 35 in good health. Some clones in this sample may be carry-over from other donors' samples.

This clone was observed a handful of times. The CDR3 loop reads CAWSRRETASGAFF. The CDR3 coding sequence is TGTGCCTGGAGTCGGAGGGAAACGGCAAGCGGAGCTTTCTTT. This sequence joins TRBV30 and TRBJ1-1, with D uncertain. Per germline, CDR1 GTSNPN and CDR2 SVGIG (reference sequence). Trimming stripped 2 bases from V and 10 bases from J, with 20 bases between. The CDR3 is 14 amino acids.

The CDR3 DNA is TGTGCCAGCAGTACCGGGGCAGGGTATCGCTACACCTTC. Protein product: CASSTGAGYRYTF. The chain combines TRBV28 with TRBJ1-2; maybe TRBD1 (5 bases). The CDR3 sequence is 13 residues long. Germline CDR1 is MDHEN and CDR2 is SYDVKM. Trimming cost V 5 bases and J 9 bases, with 16 bases left between them.

The chain uses TRBV5-4 and TRBJ2-7, with TRBD2 matching 7 bases. Per germline, CDR1 SGHNT and CDR2 YYREEE (reference sequence). This CDR3 spans 17 amino acids. J gave up 4 bases and V 4 bases, and 17 bases lay outside the gene matches. The CDR3 protein is CASSPGGWQIKAYEQYF. The CDR3 coding sequence is TGTGCCAGCAGCCCCGGGGGGTGGCAAATCAAAGCGTACGAGCAGTACTTC.

V gene TRBV5-1 combines with J gene TRBJ1-2; 8 nucleotides line up with TRBD1. Germline lookup yields CDR1 SGHRS and CDR2 YFSETQ. CDR3 length equals 13 residues. The V segment lost 4 bases and the J segment 5 bases; nucleotides outside the gene matches: 4. The chain's CDR3 is CASSQGQGYGYTF. As DNA, the CDR3 is TGCGCCAGCAGCCAAGGACAGGGTTATGGCTACACCTTC.

This sequence joins TRBV5-1 and TRBJ2-3; 8 bases line up with TRBD1. CDR1 and CDR2 from the germline V gene are SGHRS and YFSETQ. V lost 2 bases to trimming and J lost 6 bases; unmatched junction nucleotides: 11. CDR3 length equals 16 residues. CDR3 bases: TGCGCCAGCAGCTTCGGTGGCAGGGGGCTTGACGATACGCAGTATTTT. It specifies CASSFGGRGLDDTQYF.

The chain has TRBV7-9 and TRBJ1-1; D is ambiguous. Per germline, CDR1 SEHNR and CDR2 FQNEAQ (reference sequence). The CDR3 spans 14 residues. V lost 1 base and J 4 bases, leaving 10 bases between the germline ends. Here the CDR3 DNA reads TGTGCCAGCAGCTTAGAGGGCGGAGGCACTGAAGCTTTCTTT. Encoded protein: CASSLEGGGTEAFF.

The chain combines TRBV28 with TRBJ1-5; D may be TRBD1 (5 bases). Looked up from germline, CDR1 is MDHEN and CDR2 is SYDVKM. V gave up 5 bases and J gave up 4 bases, with 15 bases separating them. This CDR3 is built from 15 residues. This CDR3 reads CASSRWGEGNQPQHF. The CDR3 DNA is TGTGCCAGCAGTCGCTGGGGGGAGGGGAATCAGCCCCAGCATTTT. The whole variable domain, remainder taken from reference TRBV28 and TRBJ1-5, is DVKVTQSSRYLVKRTGEKVFLECVQDMDHENMFWYRQDPGLGLRLIYFSYDVKMKEKGDIPEGYSVSREKKERFSLILESASTNQTSMYLCASSRWGEGNQPQHFGDGTRLSIL.

Written as DNA, the CDR3 is TGTGCCAGCAGCGCTGGGGGGGGCCCACGGCATTTT. Translation: CASSAGGGPRHF. The V gene is TRBV7-2, the J gene TRBJ1-5, with D tentatively TRBD1 (6 bases). Trimming took off 5 bases at V and 15 bases at J, with 17 bases between the two ends. The CDR3 covers 12 residues. The germline V gene has CDR1 SGHTA and CDR2 FQGNSA.

The V call is TRBV5-1, the J call TRBJ1-3, with D possibly TRBD1 on 6 matching bases. The CDR3 is 13 amino acids. Trimming pared 3 bases from V and 4 bases from J, leaving 8 bases between. The germline gives CDR1 SGHRS, CDR2 YFSETQ. This CDR3 reads CASSSGDGNTIYF. In DNA form, the CDR3 reads TGCGCCAGCAGCTCAGGGGACGGAAACACCATATATTTT.

This clone was found once. The chain couples TRBV28 to TRBJ1-4; D is unclear. CDR3 size: 18 residues. The V and J ends lost 1 base and 3 bases respectively, with 18 bases between them. The germline V gene encodes CDR1 MDHEN and CDR2 SYDVKM. CDR3 sequence reads: CASSLLGPGSGPNEKLFF. As DNA, the CDR3 is TGTGCCAGCAGTTTATTGGGTCCGGGGAGCGGCCCTAATGAAAAACTGTTTTTT.

In its sample, this clone was seen once. The V call is TRBV29-1, the J call TRBJ1-2; no firm D call. Trimming cost V 4 bases and J 2 bases, with 11 bases left between them. The CDR3 loop spans 13 amino acids. From germline, CDR1 is SQVTM and CDR2 ANQGSEA. CDR3 nucleotide sequence: TGCAGCGTTGTTGGTGGTAGAAACTATGGCTACACCTTC. Translation: CSVVGGRNYGYTF.

This chain uses TRBV25-1 with TRBJ1-4; TRBD1 agrees at 8 bases. Trimming removed 6 bases from V and 7 bases from J; junction bases left unmatched: 7. This CDR3 is built from 14 residues. Germline CDR1 MGHDK, CDR2 SYGVNS. The DNA for the CDR3 is TGTGCCAGCAGGAGTCCGGGACAGGCTGAAAAACTGTTTTTT. Translation: CASRSPGQAEKLFF.

This chain links TRBV28 with TRBJ2-4; D may be TRBD1 (6 bases). V lost 5 bases, J lost 4 bases, and 21 bases lay in between. Germline CDR1 MDHEN, CDR2 SYDVKM. This CDR3 spans 17 amino acids. CDR3: CASSTRGGRAAKNIQYF. As DNA, the CDR3 is TGTGCCAGCAGTACGCGAGGGGGAAGGGCAGCGAAAAACATTCAGTACTTC.

The rearrangement joins TRBV7-3 to TRBJ2-7; D gene uncertain. In germline, CDR1 is SGHTA, CDR2 FQGTGA. This CDR3 has 15 residues. V dropped 0 bases and J dropped 2 bases, with 11 bases sitting between them. This CDR3 is CASSLTFGVPYEQYF. CDR3 bases: TGTGCCAGCAGCTTAACGTTTGGGGTGCCCTACGAGCAGTACTTC.

The rearrangement links TRBV25-1 to TRBJ1-2, with D possibly matching TRBD1 (6 bases). The V gene's germline CDR1 is MGHDK and CDR2 SYGVNS. The CDR3 has 17 residues. Trimming left V 7 bases short and J 2 bases short, with 23 bases between. CDR3 protein: CASTPSVRGRLNYGYTF. The CDR3 DNA sequence: TGTGCCAGCACCCCATCCGTCAGGGGCCGATTAAACTATGGCTACACCTTC.

This clone has just one count. The J gene is TRBJ2-2, the V gene TRBV5-1; 8 bases are a match to TRBD1. The CDR3 loop spans 16 amino acids. After removal of 4 bases from V and 7 bases from J, the junction contained 12 bases not matched to a gene. In germline, CDR1 is SGHRS, CDR2 YFSETQ. This CDR3 is CASSPLTTGVNGELFF. In nucleotides, the CDR3 is TGCGCCAGCAGCCCCCTAACGACAGGGGTTAACGGGGAGCTGTTTTTT.

The chain has TRBV23-1 and TRBJ1-5; D is ambiguous. TRBV23-1 is designated an ORF whose function remains uncertain. This CDR3 region has 11 residues. V was cut by 9 bases and J by 9 bases, with 12 bases left in between. CDR3 region: CASTLAGPQHF. The CDR3, as DNA: TGCGCCAGTACCTTGGCTGGGCCCCAGCATTTT.

This chain links TRBV6-5 with TRBJ1-2; D is possibly TRBD1 (6 bases). The CDR3 spans 15 residues. The germline V and J ends were trimmed by 3 bases and 8 bases, with 19 bases remaining between them. CDR1 is MNHEY and CDR2 is SVGAGI in the germline V gene. The CDR3 region is CASSYRGADRGGYTF. The CDR3 DNA reads as TGTGCCAGCAGTTATAGGGGGGCTGACCGTGGAGGCTACACCTTC.

V and J are TRBV5-1 and TRBJ2-5, with 8 bases aligning to TRBD2. Germline-derived CDR1 and CDR2 are SGHRS and YFSETQ. The trim removed 4 bases at V and 7 bases at J, leaving 15 bases unmatched. The CDR3 loop spans 16 amino acids. The chain's CDR3 is CASSPTTLAEGTTQYF. The CDR3 DNA is TGCGCCAGCAGCCCCACTACACTAGCGGAGGGGACGACCCAGTACTTC.

About this clone: The sample holds other DNA sequences that translate to the same CDR3. The gene calls are TRBV28 and TRBJ1-5; tentative D call: TRBD1 (5 bases). Germline V CDR1 and CDR2: MDHEN, SYDVKM. The CDR3 consists of 14 residues. The germline V and J ends were trimmed by 2 bases and 6 bases, with 11 bases remaining between them. CDR3 amino acids: CASSLTGGGQPQHF. CDR3 in DNA: TGTGCCAGCAGTTTAACGGGGGGTGGTCAGCCCCAGCATTTT.

The rearrangement links TRBV6-5 to TRBJ1-1; 7 nucleotides line up with TRBD1. The germline V gene encodes CDR1 MNHEY and CDR2 SVGAGI. There are 14 residues in the CDR3. V lost 0 bases and J lost 3; bases outside the gene matches: 1. Written as DNA, the CDR3 is TGTGCCAGCAGTTACTCAGGGGGCCACACTGAAGCTTTCTTT. Protein sequence: CASSYSGGHTEAFF.

The V gene is TRBV11-3, the J gene TRBJ2-4, with unresolved D. Deletions cut 4 bases from V and 2 bases from J, with 6 bases between. Germline assignment: CDR1 SGHNT and CDR2 YENEEA. The CDR3 length is 13 residues. CDR3 sequence: CASSSTSKNIQYF. CDR3 nucleotides: TGTGCCAGCAGCTCCACGTCCAAAAACATTCAGTACTTC.

The chain links TRBV27 to TRBJ2-6; unclear D gene. Between the trimmed V and J ends, which lost 5 bases and 2 bases, there was a span of 16 bases. The CDR3 length is 17 residues. The germline gives CDR1 MNHEY, CDR2 SMNVEV (reference sequence). Here the CDR3 reads CASSRGVTQAGANVLTF. The CDR3 DNA reads as TGTGCCAGCAGTCGTGGCGTAACCCAGGCTGGGGCCAACGTCCTGACTTTC.

This chain links TRBV7-2 with TRBJ2-7; D remains ambiguous. CDR1 SGHTA and CDR2 FQGNSA come from the germline V gene. The length of the CDR3 is 15 residues. Trimming left V 2 bases short and J 1 base short, with 12 bases between. The CDR3 DNA reads as TGTGCCAGCAGCTTAAGAACCGCTCCTTCCTACGAGCAGTACTTC. Protein sequence: CASSLRTAPSYEQYF.

This clone is a singleton in its sample. The rearrangement uses TRBV19 and TRBJ2-4; D unclear. CDR3 size: 14 residues. Germline V CDR1 and CDR2: LNHDA, SQIVND (reference sequence). The ends were cut back, 3 bases at V and 9 bases at J, with 15 bases in the middle. The CDR3 sequence: CASSITGPLGIQYF. CDR3 sequence (DNA): TGTGCCAGTAGTATCACCGGGCCCCTCGGCATTCAGTACTTC.

This rearrangement joins TRBV19 to TRBJ1-2, with 7 bases matching TRBD1. Per germline, CDR1 LNHDA and CDR2 SQIVND (reference sequence). The V and J ends lost 5 bases and 4 bases, in that order; junction bases with no gene match: 13. The CDR3 consists of 16 residues. The CDR3 loop is CASSVLRDSGFYGYTF. DNA of the CDR3: TGTGCCAGTAGTGTTCTCCGGGACAGTGGGTTCTATGGCTACACCTTC.

Concerning this clone: This CDR3 is also generated by other DNA sequences in the sample. The rearrangement joins TRBV28 to TRBJ2-1, with 14 bases that match TRBD2. The CDR3 is 16 residues long. The germline V gene has CDR1 MDHEN and CDR2 SYDVKM. With V trimmed by 5 bases and J by 5 bases, 5 bases remained unmatched. CDR3 sequence: CASSPTSGRANNEQFF. The CDR3 DNA reads TGTGCCAGCAGTCCGACTAGCGGGAGGGCGAACAATGAGCAGTTCTTC.

This clone was found once. This rearrangement joins TRBV4-1 to TRBJ1-5; possible D gene TRBD1, 6 bases. CDR1 is MGHRA and CDR2 is YSYEKL in the germline V gene. V lost 2 bases and J 7 bases, leaving 21 bases between the germline ends. The CDR3 is 17 residues long. The CDR3 DNA is TGCGCCAGCAGCCAACCGACAGGCCCAAGATTAGACCAGCCCCAGCATTTT. Its protein product is CASSQPTGPRLDQPQHF.

The chain uses TRBV28 and TRBJ2-6; D remains ambiguous. Germline V gene lookup returns CDR1 MDHEN and CDR2 SYDVKM. V lost 6 bases to trimming and J lost 0 bases, with 12 bases between them. This CDR3 has 16 amino acids. In DNA, the CDR3 is TGTGCCAGCAGCTCAACCGCAGCCTCTGGGGCCAACGTCCTGACTTTC. Its translation: CASSSTAASGANVLTF.

V usage is TRBV7-9 and J usage is TRBJ1-1; no definite D call. This CDR3 comprises 14 residues. The V end lost 5 bases, the J end lost 5 bases, and 15 bases lay between the germline ends. CDR1 and CDR2 from the germline V gene are SEHNR and FQNEAQ (reference sequence). CDR3 sequence: CASSLNSPGTEAFF. The CDR3 coding sequence is TGTGCCAGCAGCCTAAATTCGCCCGGGACTGAAGCTTTCTTT.

On this clone itself: Other DNA sequences in the sample encode the same CDR3. DNA for the CDR3: TGTGCCAGCAGCCGGACGGGGAACTATGGCTACACCTTC. This codes for CASSRTGNYGYTF. The chain couples TRBV5-4 to TRBJ1-2; D not certain. This CDR3 has 13 amino acids. V lost 4 bases and J lost 2, with 9 bases in between. Germline loops: CDR1 SGHNT, CDR2 YYREEE (reference sequence).

The chain has TRBV19 and TRBJ1-2, with TRBD1 matching 9 bases. Germline CDR1 reads LNHDA; CDR2 reads SQIVND (reference sequence). This CDR3 spans 14 amino acids. Trimming cost V 7 bases and J 6 bases; bases outside gene matches: 9. The CDR3 coding sequence is TGTGCCAGTACCGCGGACAGGGGAGGGAATGGCTACACCTTC. Translation gives CASTADRGGNGYTF.